These 24 T cell receptor beta chains were sequenced from one sample in a study of T cells in Graves' hyperthyroidism and ophthalmopathy. TCR beta CDR3 regions were amplified from RNA transcripts. The TCR CDR3 first-round RT-PCR relied on the HTBI primer set. TCRdb re-called the multiplex PCR reads through MiXCR, storing one row per CDR3 protein. The repertoire holds under 450,000 distinct CDR3 sequences, with approximately 15% as singletons. Material for sequencing was blood. These receptors came from a man younger than 40 with Graves' hyperthyroidism that later progressed to Graves' ophthalmopathy.

This clonotype was observed a handful of times. This chain connects TRBV5-1 to TRBJ1-1; D not certain. The CDR3 is 15 residues long. CDR1 and CDR2 (germline): SGHRS, YFSETQ. Trimming pared 5 bases from V and 0 bases from J, leaving 14 bases between. The CDR3 nucleotides are TGCGCCAGCAGTTCAGAACGGTTGATGAACACTGAAGCTTTCTTT. Amino acids: CASSSERLMNTEAFF. Complete variable domain (other parts from reference TRBV5-1 and TRBJ1-1): KAGVTQTPRYLIKTRGQQVTLSCSPISGHRSVSWYQQTPGQGLQFLFEYFSETQRNKGNFPGRFSGRQFSNSRSEMNVSTLELGDSALYLCASSSERLMNTEAFFGQGTRLTVV.

This clonotype was observed many times. The V and J genes are TRBV27 and TRBJ2-5, with D possibly being TRBD1 (6 bases). The CDR3 spans 16 residues. Germline CDR1 and CDR2: MNHEY and SMNVEV (reference sequence). V was cut by 2 bases and J by 1 base, with 14 bases left in between. The CDR3 reads CASSLLYTGSQETQYF. The DNA for the CDR3 is TGTGCCAGCAGTTTACTTTACACAGGGAGCCAAGAGACCCAGTACTTC.

At least ten counts were recorded for this clonotype. CDR3 bases: TGTGCCAGCCGACCGGGACAGGGACACACCGGGGAGCTGTTTTTT. Translating gives CASRPGQGHTGELFF. The chain combines TRBV12-3 or TRBV12-4 with TRBJ2-2; 9 nucleotides line up with TRBD1. V trimming: 8 bases; J trimming: 3 bases; junction bases outside the gene matches: 7. The CDR3 has 15 amino acids.

In this sample, this clonotype turned up many times. The rearrangement links TRBV5-1 to TRBJ2-7, with D possibly matching TRBD2 (6 bases). The CDR3 loop spans 13 amino acids. CDR1 is SGHRS and CDR2 is YFSETQ in the germline V gene. V was cut by 4 bases and J by 5 bases, with 13 bases left in between. The CDR3 loop is CASSGGSENEQYF. CDR3 bases: TGCGCCAGCAGCGGGGGGTCCGAGAACGAGCAGTACTTC.

Concerning this clonotype: This may arise from a read error, as a much more abundant clone is one base away. The chain has TRBV6-1 and TRBJ2-7; a possible D gene is TRBD1 (6 bases). The CDR3 has 14 residues. Germline V CDR1 and CDR2: MNHNS, SASEGT. The CDR3 nucleotides are TGTGCCAGCAGTGAAGGGAGGACAGCCTACGAGCAGTGCTTC. Residues: CASSEGRTAYEQCF.

This clonotype occurred a few times. This chain joins TRBV19 and TRBJ1-5, with TRBD1 matching 9 bases. Germline V lookup: CDR1 LNHDA, CDR2 SQIVND (reference sequence). Unmatched junction bases numbered 5, after V lost 9 bases and J lost 2 bases. This CDR3 region has 14 residues. CDR3 protein: CAREDRGGNQPQHF. CDR3 coding DNA: TGTGCCAGAGAGGACAGGGGTGGCAATCAGCCCCAGCATTTT.

This clonotype came up a few times. This chain joins TRBV25-1 and TRBJ1-4; D may be TRBD1 (5 bases). The germline gives CDR1 MGHDK, CDR2 SYGVNS. V was cut by 3 bases and J by 0 bases, with 8 bases left in between. This CDR3 region has 15 residues. CDR3 DNA: TGTGCCAGCAGTGACACAGGCGCAACTAATGAAAAACTGTTTTTT. Encoded protein: CASSDTGATNEKLFF.

This clonotype was found many times. The chain uses TRBV15 and TRBJ2-2, with 7 positions matching TRBD1. CDR1 LNHNV and CDR2 YYDKDF come from the germline V gene (reference sequence). This CDR3 has 15 amino acids. The J segment lost 4 bases and the V segment lost 4 bases, leaving 6 bases of the junction unmatched. The chain's CDR3 is CATSKEGGLTGELFF. Here the CDR3 DNA reads TGTGCCACCAGCAAAGAAGGGGGCCTCACCGGGGAGCTGTTTTTT.

This clonotype showed up many times. This sequence joins TRBV28 and TRBJ1-4; D is uncertain. The CDR3 consists of 14 residues. CDR1 is MDHEN and CDR2 is SYDVKM in the germline V gene. The V and J ends lost 2 bases and 0 bases respectively, with 4 bases between them. CDR3 sequence (DNA): TGTGCCAGCAGTTTAGTGTCAACTAATGAAAAACTGTTTTTT. Amino acids: CASSLVSTNEKLFF. The full variable domain, completed using reference TRBV28 and TRBJ1-4, is DVKVTQSSRYLVKRTGEKVFLECVQDMDHENMFWYRQDPGLGLRLIYFSYDVKMKEKGDIPEGYSVSREKKERFSLILESASTNQTSMYLCASSLVSTNEKLFFGSGTQLSVL.

This clonotype was counted ten times or more. The chain recombines TRBV12-3 or TRBV12-4 with TRBJ1-5; D perhaps matches TRBD1 (6 bases). The length of the CDR3 is 14 residues. V shed 3 bases and J shed 2 bases, with 8 bases lying between them. CDR3: CASSLAGGNQPQHF. DNA for the CDR3: TGTGCCAGCAGTTTGGCAGGGGGCAATCAGCCCCAGCATTTT.

This clonotype was counted many times. This rearrangement joins TRBV11-2 to TRBJ1-1; D unclear. The CDR3 has 14 amino acids. From germline, CDR1 is SGHAT and CDR2 FQNNGV. Deletions cut 0 bases from V and 1 base from J, with 6 bases between. CDR3 nucleotide sequence: TGTGCCAGCAGCTTAGATTGGGGGAACACTGAAGCTTTCTTT. Its translation: CASSLDWGNTEAFF.

There are a few counts of this clonotype. The gene calls are TRBV5-1 and TRBJ2-1; TRBD2 agrees at 8 bases. This CDR3 comprises 15 residues. Germline V gene lookup returns CDR1 SGHRS and CDR2 YFSETQ. Germline trimming cut 0 bases from V and 4 bases from J; bases unmatched to any gene: 3. The CDR3 nucleotides are TGCGCCAGCAGCTTGGTCGGGGGGGATTACAATGAGCAGTTCTTC. Its protein is CASSLVGGDYNEQFF.

This clonotype was recorded at least ten times. This chain connects TRBV10-3 to TRBJ2-1; D is possibly TRBD1 (6 bases). The CDR3 has 11 residues. Germline V lookup: CDR1 ENHRY, CDR2 SYGVKD. Trimming cost V 2 bases and J 10 bases, with 6 bases left between them. CDR3 residues: CAISETGEQFF. DNA for the CDR3: TGTGCCATCAGTGAGACAGGGGAGCAGTTCTTC.

This clonotype was counted only a few times. This chain links TRBV10-2 with TRBJ2-5; no clear D. Trimming removed 0 bases from V and 1 base from J, with 6 bases in between. The germline CDR1 and CDR2 sequences are WSHSY and SAAADI. The CDR3 contains 14 residues. The CDR3 region is CASSESSRQETQYF. The CDR3 DNA reads as TGCGCCAGCAGTGAGTCGAGCCGCCAAGAGACCCAGTACTTC.

The chain couples TRBV5-6 to TRBJ1-5; weak D call: TRBD1 (5 bases). Germline CDR1 and CDR2: SGHDT and YYEEEE. V shed 1 base and J shed 0 bases, with 11 bases lying between them. This CDR3 region has 16 residues. CDR3 in amino acids: CASSLRQGYSNQPQHF. For the CDR3, the DNA is TGTGCCAGCAGCTTGAGGCAGGGTTATAGCAATCAGCCCCAGCATTTT.

V is TRBV3-1 and J is TRBJ2-5; 8 bases map to TRBD2. The CDR3 length is 15 residues. Germline assignment: CDR1 LGHDT and CDR2 YNNKEL (reference sequence). With V trimmed by 0 bases and J by 2 bases, 2 bases remained unmatched. Here the CDR3 DNA reads TGTGCCAGCAGCCAAGACCCTAGCGGGCAAGAGACCCAGTACTTC. Translating it yields CASSQDPSGQETQYF.

The rearrangement links TRBV14 to TRBJ1-4; TRBD1 aligns across 7 bases. Per germline, CDR1 SGHDN and CDR2 FVKESK. This CDR3 contains 14 residues. V shed 0 bases and J 5 bases; nucleotides not matched to a gene: 0. CDR3 bases: TGTGCCAGCAGCCAAGAACAGGGGAATGAAAAACTGTTTTTT. Its translation is CASSQEQGNEKLFF.

This clonotype has a handful of counts. The chain employs TRBV30 and TRBJ2-5, with 7 bases lining up with TRBD1. The CDR3 is made up of 12 amino acids. J lost 5 bases, V lost 8 bases, and 8 bases had no gene match. CDR1 and CDR2 from the germline V gene are GTSNPN and SVGIG (reference sequence). CDR3 sequence: CASSIGGETQYF. In DNA form, the CDR3 reads TGTGCCAGTAGTATAGGGGGCGAGACCCAGTACTTC.

This chain joins TRBV20-1 and TRBJ2-7; 9 bases agree with TRBD2. The CDR3 runs to 14 residues. The V gene end was trimmed by 5 bases and the J gene end by 0 bases; junction bases not matched to a gene: 5. CDR1 is DFQATT, CDR2 SNEGSKA, per germline (reference sequence). The CDR3 spells CSAGQAGGSYEQYF. The CDR3 DNA follows: TGCAGTGCTGGCCAAGCGGGGGGCTCCTACGAGCAGTACTTC.

Written as DNA, the CDR3 is TGTGCCAGCATGGGACGGGCCTATGGCTACACCTTC. This translates into CASMGRAYGYTF. The chain joins TRBV2 to TRBJ1-2; the D gene is possibly TRBD1 (5 bases). This CDR3 is built from 12 residues. Germline CDR1 and CDR2: SNHLY and FYNNEI. V lost 7 bases, J lost 4 bases, and 10 bases lay in between. Together with reference TRBV2 and TRBJ1-2, the CDR3 gives the full variable domain: EPEVTQTPSHQVTQMGQEVILRCVPISNHLYFYWYRQILGQKVEFLVSFYNNEISEKSEIFDDQFSVERPDGSNFTLKIRSTKLEDSAMYFCASMGRAYGYTFGSGTRLTVV.

This clonotype has ten or more counts. The chain recombines TRBV11-2 with TRBJ1-1; the D gene is possibly TRBD1 (5 bases). The CDR3 contains 14 residues. Deletions cut 3 bases from V and 0 bases from J, with 8 bases between. Germline values: CDR1 SGHAT, CDR2 FQNNGV. CDR3 bases: TGTGCCAGCAGCTTCTTGACAGTGAACACTGAAGCTTTCTTT. It translates to CASSFLTVNTEAFF.

In its sample, this clonotype was seen a few times. V and J are TRBV4-2 and TRBJ2-1, with 7 bases lining up with TRBD2. Looked up from germline, CDR1 is LGHNA and CDR2 is YNFKEQ. The CDR3 is made up of 14 amino acids. V lost 4 bases to trimming and J lost 8 bases; unmatched junction nucleotides: 8. CDR3 in amino acids: CASSPASGVDEQFF. CDR3 nucleotides: TGTGCCAGCAGCCCGGCCAGCGGGGTCGATGAGCAGTTCTTC.

As regards this clonotype: One base away lies a much larger clone, so this may be a sequencing read error. The J gene is TRBJ1-1, the V gene TRBV5-5; no firm D call. CDR3 length: 15 residues. CDR1 is SGHKS, CDR2 YYEKEE, per germline (reference sequence). Trimming shortened V by 1 base and J by 4 bases, and 14 bases separated the two germline ends. The CDR3 DNA is TGTGCCAGCAGCTTGCGCCTGACTTATAGCACTGAAGCTTTCTTT. Protein: CASSLRLTYSTEAFF.

The J gene is TRBJ2-7, the V gene TRBV7-3, with 11 bases identical to TRBD1. This CDR3 is built from 16 residues. V shed 0 bases and J 3 bases; nucleotides not matched to a gene: 4. Looked up from germline, CDR1 is SGHTA and CDR2 is FQGTGA. This CDR3 is CASSLTGGTGGYEQYF. In DNA, the CDR3 is TGTGCCAGCAGCTTAACTGGGGGGACAGGGGGCTACGAGCAGTACTTC.